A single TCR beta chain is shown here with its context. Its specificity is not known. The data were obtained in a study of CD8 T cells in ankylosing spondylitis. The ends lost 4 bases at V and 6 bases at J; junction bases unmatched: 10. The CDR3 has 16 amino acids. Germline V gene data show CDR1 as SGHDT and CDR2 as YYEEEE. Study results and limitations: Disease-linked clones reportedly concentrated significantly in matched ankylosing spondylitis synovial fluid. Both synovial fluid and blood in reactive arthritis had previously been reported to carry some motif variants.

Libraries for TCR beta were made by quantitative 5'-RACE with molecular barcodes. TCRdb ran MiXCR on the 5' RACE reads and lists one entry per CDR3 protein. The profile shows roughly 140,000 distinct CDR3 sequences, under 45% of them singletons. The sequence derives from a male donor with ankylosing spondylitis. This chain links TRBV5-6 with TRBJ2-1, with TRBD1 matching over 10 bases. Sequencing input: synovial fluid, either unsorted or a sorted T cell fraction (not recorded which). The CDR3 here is CASSRGDRGNINEQFF. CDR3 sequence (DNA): TGTGCCAGCAGCCGGGGGGACAGGGGAAATATCAATGAGCAGTTCTTC. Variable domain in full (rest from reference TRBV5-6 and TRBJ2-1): DAGVTQSPTHLIKTRGQQVTLRCSPKSGHDTVSWYQQALGQGPQFIFQYYEEEERQRGNFPDRFSGHQFPNYSSELNVNALLLGDSALYLCASSRGDRGNINEQFFGPGTRLTVL.